This T cell receptor (beta chain) was retrieved from a study of blood T cell repertoires in COVID-19. As for the study in general: Both acute and convalescent COVID-19 samples were obtained from the United States, Italy and Spain.

TCRdb's table, derived via immunoSEQ multiplex PCR, lists solely in-frame clones and lacks some. The table records around 150,000 clones, 70% to 80% of them present only once. The CDR3 sequence is 15 residues long. Germline V lookup: CDR1 SGHRS, CDR2 YFSETQ. Trimming left V 4 bases short and J 2 bases short, with 14 bases between. The chain joins TRBV5-1 to TRBJ2-3; D possibly corresponds to TRBD1 (6 bases). The receptor was derived from a man aged 55 to 70 with acute or convalescent COVID-19. Sample: peripheral blood. The CDR3 DNA sequence: TGCGCCAGCAGCCCCTCGGGACACTTCACAGATACGCAGTATTTT. Translating gives CASSPSGHFTDTQYF.